A selection of T cell receptor beta chains follows, all from one sample in a study of blood T cell repertoires in COVID-19. Data came from immunoSEQ multiplex PCR; TCRdb stores just in-frame clones and leaves some out. Among more than 300,000 clones listed, roughly 90% were seen once. Sequencing was performed on PBMCs or T cells enriched from blood (not recorded which). All receptors come from a woman in her 30s who had recovered from COVID-19. Both conserved end residues are part of each CDR3. The D gene is left open where the match is weak. Clone size is stated in some rows and not others, as once, few, many or a class when expanded.

V,J,size,D,CDR3,DNA
TRBV19,TRBJ2-7,.,TRBD1,CASSVSPGQGYEQYF,TGTGCCAGTAGTGTTTCACCGGGACAGGGTTACGAGCAGTACTTC
TRBV5-1,TRBJ1-1,.,.,CASSAGGLLNTEAFF,TGCGCCAGCAGTGCGGGGGGACTTTTGAACACTGAAGCTTTCTTT
TRBV28,TRBJ2-4,.,.,CASSHRVQAKNIQYF,TGTGCCAGCAGTCACAGGGTCCAAGCCAAAAACATTCAGTACTTC
TRBV28,TRBJ2-7,.,.,CASSPGASSYEQYF,TGTGCCAGCAGTCCCGGCGCTAGCTCCTACGAGCAGTACTTC
TRBV6-5,TRBJ1-6,.,TRBD1,CASKTQQGSSPLHF,TGTGCCAGCAAAACCCAACAGGGGAGTTCACCCCTCCACTTT
TRBV28,TRBJ2-1,.,TRBD2,CASTGLAGLNEQFF,TGTGCCAGCACCGGTCTAGCGGGATTAAATGAGCAGTTCTTC
TRBV7-2,TRBJ2-2,.,.,CASSLALAPTGELFF,TGTGCCAGCAGCTTAGCATTAGCGCCCACCGGGGAGCTGTTTTTT
TRBV2,TRBJ1-1,.,.,CASSEAPGYTEAFF,TGTGCCAGCAGTGAAGCTCCGGGATACACTGAAGCTTTCTTT
TRBV7-2,TRBJ2-1,.,TRBD2,CASSFRRTSGRYNEQFF,TGTGCCAGCAGCTTTCGCCGGACTAGCGGGAGGTACAATGAGCAGTTCTTC
TRBV25-1,TRBJ2-7,.,TRBD1,CASRQGEYEQYF,TGTGCCAGCCGACAGGGGGAATACGAGCAGTACTTC
TRBV19,TRBJ1-2,few,TRBD1,CASSRPELTGGNGYTF,TGTGCCAGTAGTAGACCCGAATTGACAGGGGGGAATGGCTACACCTTC
TRBV28,TRBJ1-1,.,.,CASSLPEAKAFF,TGTGCCAGCAGTTTACCCGAAGCTAAAGCTTTCTTT
TRBV3-1/TRBV3-2,TRBJ2-1,.,TRBD2,CASSQVSGGAWQFF,TGTGCCAGCAGCCAAGTATCCGGGGGGGCGTGGCAGTTCTTC
TRBV2,TRBJ2-2,.,.,CASSELESGAGELFF,TGTGCCAGCAGTGAACTGGAGTCTGGTGCCGGGGAGCTGTTTTTT
TRBV6-5,TRBJ2-1,.,.,CASSFLSGLSYNEQFF,TGTGCCAGCAGTTTCCTCAGCGGACTCTCCTACAATGAGCAGTTCTTC
TRBV9,TRBJ2-5,.,.,CASSVSGKETQYF,TGTGCCAGCAGCGTATCGGGGAAAGAGACCCAGTACTTC
TRBV2,TRBJ1-1,.,.,CASRGLMNTEAFF,TGTGCCAGCAGGGGCCTCATGAACACTGAAGCTTTCTTT
TRBV7-6,TRBJ1-2,.,.,CASRTRSPQNYGYTF,TGTGCCAGCAGGACACGTAGTCCTCAAAACTATGGCTACACCTTC
TRBV11-3,TRBJ2-7,.,.,CASSFYNSPYEQYF,TGTGCCAGCAGCTTTTACAACAGCCCTTACGAGCAGTACTTC
TRBV18,TRBJ2-3,.,.,CASSPYPTGGTLDTQYF,TGTGCCAGCTCACCATACCCTACCGGGGGTACCCTAGATACGCAGTATTTT
TRBV28,TRBJ2-7,.,.,CASSLLQGSYEQYF,TGTGCCAGCAGTTTACTTCAGGGGAGCTACGAGCAGTACTTC
TRBV28,TRBJ2-7,.,TRBD2,CASSLSAWRGTSGRSSYEQYF,TGTGCCAGCAGTTTATCAGCCTGGCGGGGGACTAGCGGGAGGAGCTCCTACGAGCAGTACTTC
TRBV19,TRBJ1-5,.,.,CASIGHRTDSNQPQHF,TGTGCCAGTATTGGACACCGAACCGATAGCAATCAGCCCCAGCATTTT
TRBV11-2,TRBJ1-2,.,.,CASSFTGSNYGYTF,TGTGCCAGCAGCTTCACAGGATCTAACTATGGCTACACCTTC
TRBV29-1,TRBJ2-5,.,.,CSTYVGVQETQYF,TGCAGCACTTACGTCGGGGTCCAGGAGACCCAGTACTTC
TRBV6-2/TRBV6-3,TRBJ2-1,.,.,CASSQDSYNEQFF,TGTGCCAGCAGTCAGGACTCATACAATGAGCAGTTCTTC
TRBV18,TRBJ1-3,.,.,CASSPPSGGNRGNTIYF,TGTGCCAGCTCACCACCGTCCGGGGGTAACCGGGGAAACACCATATATTTT
TRBV2,TRBJ2-7,.,.,CASSDGYEQYF,TGTGCCAGCAGTGACGGGTACGAGCAGTACTTC
TRBV7-3,TRBJ2-7,few,.,CASNPSKLPYEQYF,TGTGCCAGCAACCCGAGCAAGCTTCCCTACGAGCAGTACTTC
TRBV29-1,TRBJ2-7,.,TRBD1,CSVADRALREQYF,TGCAGCGTTGCGGACAGGGCACTACGGGAGCAGTACTTC
TRBV28,TRBJ1-2,.,.,CASRTAGSSYGYTF,TGTGCCAGCAGAACCGCCGGGAGCTCCTATGGCTACACCTTC
TRBV4-2,TRBJ1-4,.,TRBD1,CASRVDRDEKLFF,TGTGCCAGCAGAGTCGACAGGGATGAAAAACTGTTTTTT
TRBV24-1,TRBJ2-5,.,TRBD1,CATSEAGTGVKTQYF,TGTGCCACCAGTGAAGCCGGGACAGGGGTGAAGACCCAGTACTTC
TRBV28,TRBJ2-7,.,.,CASRPRDRFPYEQYF,TGTGCCAGCAGGCCCCGGGATAGATTCCCCTACGAGCAGTACTTC
TRBV19,TRBJ1-4,.,.,CASSAEGDEKLFF,TGTGCCAGTAGTGCGGAGGGTGACGAAAAACTGTTTTTT
TRBV28,TRBJ1-5,few,.,CASSLPGGDQPQHF,TGTGCCAGCAGTTTACCGGGGGGGGATCAGCCCCAGCATTTT
TRBV7-2,TRBJ1-2,.,.,CASSLVGEAGYGYTF,TGTGCCAGCAGCTTAGTCGGTGAAGCGGGCTATGGCTACACCTTC
TRBV3-1/TRBV3-2,TRBJ1-3,.,.,CASSQGGGRLSGNTIYF,TGTGCCAGCAGCCAAGGAGGAGGGCGGCTCTCTGGAAACACCATATATTTT
TRBV21-1,TRBJ1-1,.,.,CASSKPTPPTVNTEAFF,TGTGCCAGCAGCAAACCAACACCTCCTACAGTGAACACTGAAGCTTTCTTT
TRBV30,TRBJ1-5,.,.,CAWSNPGFNQPQHF,TGTGCCTGGAGCAACCCGGGGTTCAATCAGCCCCAGCATTTT
TRBV15,TRBJ1-6,.,.,CATSRAPRDGDSPLHF,TGTGCCACCAGCAGAGCTCCCCGCGACGGAGATTCACCCCTCCACTTT
TRBV28,TRBJ1-2,.,.,CASSLSGGGYTF,TGTGCCAGCAGTTTATCGGGGGGAGGCTACACCTTC
TRBV27,TRBJ2-7,.,TRBD2,CASSPRGLAGSYEQYF,TGTGCCAGCAGTCCCCGGGGACTAGCGGGGTCCTACGAGCAGTACTTC
TRBV15,TRBJ1-4,once,TRBD1,CATSGLGQGFEKLFF,TGTGCCACCAGCGGGCTAGGACAGGGGTTCGAAAAACTGTTTTTT
TRBV28,TRBJ1-2,.,.,CASSFRQRPNYGYTF,TGTGCCAGCAGTTTCCGGCAGCGGCCTAACTATGGCTACACCTTC
TRBV14,TRBJ1-6,.,.,CASSQGLAGLGSPLHF,TGTGCCAGCAGCCAAGGCCTGGCGGGGCTAGGATCACCCCTCCACTTT
TRBV27,TRBJ1-1,.,.,CASSFTSSTEAFF,TGTGCCAGCAGTTTTACGTCCAGCACTGAAGCTTTCTTT
TRBV11-2,TRBJ1-4,.,.,CASTSGAINEKLFF,TGTGCCAGCACTTCAGGGGCTATTAATGAAAAACTGTTTTTT
TRBV19,TRBJ1-2,.,.,CASSIVLGTSSNYGYTF,TGTGCCAGTAGTATAGTCCTGGGCACCTCCTCTAACTATGGCTACACCTTC
TRBV6-1,TRBJ2-7,.,TRBD2,CASSETSGGGEQYF,TGTGCCAGCAGTGAAACTAGCGGGGGAGGCGAGCAGTACTTC
TRBV14,TRBJ1-1,.,.,CASSQNTGNTEAFF,TGTGCCAGCAGCCAAAATACGGGGAACACTGAAGCTTTCTTT
TRBV7-7,TRBJ2-5,.,TRBD2,CASSLGTSGSETQYF,TGTGCTAGCAGCTTAGGGACTAGCGGGAGCGAGACCCAGTACTTC
TRBV4-1,TRBJ1-1,.,TRBD1,CASKKRAGQVNTEAFF,TGCGCCAGCAAGAAGAGGGCAGGACAGGTGAACACTGAAGCTTTCTTT